Listed here are 4 T cell receptor beta chains from one sample, sequenced in a study of blood T cell repertoires in COVID-19 (dated by TCRdb to between 2020 and 2021). Libraries were built with the immunoSEQ multiplex PCR assay. TCRdb took this table from immuneACCESS and kept in-frame rearrangements with V and J called. Such tables lack part of the clones; where checked against another copy, unresolved V genes explain under half of the gap, and the rest is unexplained. The sample records 75,000 to 95,000 clones, about 87% of which are singletons. The top ten clones comprise around 1.1% of the sample. What was sequenced was peripheral blood. These receptors were taken from a human donor in a cohort sampled during active COVID-19.

The genes are TRBV18 and TRBJ2-7; D might be TRBD1 (5 bases). Germline values: CDR1 KGHSH, CDR2 LQKENI. V shed 3 bases and J shed 6 bases, with 12 bases lying between them. The CDR3 totals 13 residues. The CDR3 coding sequence is TGTGCCAGCTCACCGCGCTGGGGCTTCGAGCAGTACTTC. It codes for CASSPRWGFEQYF.

V gene TRBV25-1 combines with J gene TRBJ2-3, with TRBD2 matching over 9 bases. After removal of 2 bases from V and 1 base from J, the junction contained 1 base not matched to a gene. This CDR3 has 15 residues. CDR1 and CDR2 from the germline V gene are MGHDK and SYGVNS. CDR3 nucleotides: TGTGCCAGCAGTGAACTAGCGGGGCGCACAGATACGCAGTATTTT. It is translated as CASSELAGRTDTQYF. Supplemented by reference TRBV25-1 and TRBJ2-3, the full variable domain reads EADIYQTPRYLVIGTGKKITLECSQTMGHDKMYWYQQDPGMELHLIHYSYGVNSTEKGDLSSESTVSRIRTEHFPLTLESARPSHTSQYLCASSELAGRTDTQYFGPGTRLTVL.

Of note for this clone: The junction and the germline gene differ at one end; a read error may be behind it. V and J are TRBV7-7 and TRBJ2-5; 13 bases are a match to TRBD2. This CDR3 has 15 amino acids. From germline, CDR1 is SSHAT and CDR2 FNYEAQ (reference sequence). The DNA of the CDR3 is TGTGCTAGCAGCCGGACTAGCGGGAGACAGGGGGCCCAGTACTTC. It codes for CASSRTSGRQGAQYF. Full variable domain (missing parts from reference TRBV7-7 and TRBJ2-5): GAGVSQSPRYKVTKRGQDVTLRCDPISSHATLYWYQQALGQGPEFLTYFNYEAQPDKSGLPSDRFSAERPEGSISTLTIQRTEQRDSAMYRCASSRTSGRQGAQYFGPGTRLLVL.

CDR3 DNA: TGTGCCAGCAGCCCGGGACTTATAAACTATGGCTACACCTTC. It encodes CASSPGLINYGYTF. The V gene is TRBV5-6, the J gene TRBJ1-2; weak D call: TRBD1 (5 bases). Germline V gene data show CDR1 as SGHDT and CDR2 as YYEEEE. Trimming pared 4 bases from V and 2 bases from J, leaving 12 bases between. The CDR3 has 14 residues.